The entry below gives a single T cell receptor beta chain sequence along with its context. This record comes from a study of blood T cell repertoires in COVID-19. Looking at the study overall: The United States, Italy and Spain were the sources of the acute and convalescent COVID-19 samples. PBMCs, B-cell-depleted T cells, or T cells provided the cDNA or gDNA that made up the material.

The germline CDR1 and CDR2 sequences are SGHVS and FQNEAQ. V lost 4 bases to trimming and J lost 7 bases; unmatched junction nucleotides: 5. This CDR3 is 14 amino acids long. As processed by the authors: Using reference gene primer amplification, nucleated cell counts were estimated. The protocol was immunoSEQ multiplex PCR, while the TCRdb copy is restricted to in-frame clones and leaves out a portion. That table gives V, J and clone size, and the DNA gave D and trimming. The data contain 110,000 to 150,000 clones, 88% of them seen just once; the ten biggest clones take up over 9.5%. The receptor's source is a man over 45 with active or convalescent COVID-19. Sequenced: peripheral blood. The J gene is TRBJ1-1, the V gene TRBV7-8, with TRBD1 matching over 11 bases. CDR3 coding DNA: TGTGCCAGCAGCTCCGGGACAGGGGGAGGTGAAGCTTTCTTT. Protein product: CASSSGTGGGEAFF.